This paragraph covers one TCR beta chain sequence. The count of this clone is one. What antigen it recognizes has not been identified. Base-call qualities are not available, and no considerably larger clone is one nucleotide away. The trim is 6 bases for V and 5 bases for J, with a gap of 17 bases between the germline ends. CDR1 and CDR2 are read off the germline V gene as SNHLY and FYNNEI. The CDR3 measures 14 amino acids from cysteine to phenylalanine. Just CDR3 DNA is preserved here, 42 bases in frame from base 1. The source of the sample is a study of T cell responses to AZD1222 COVID-19 vaccine (dated by TCRdb to the early 2020s). Regarding the study in general: A total of 233 trial participants underwent TCR sequencing, of whom around 200 received two doses of AZD1222 and some 26 received two doses of the MenACWY control vaccine. Trial participants were enrolled by age into 18-55, 56-69 and 70-plus year subgroups, with approximately 160, 26 and 62 TCR-sequenced participants respectively.

The time point label of this sample denotes: about 28 days (+/-7) after the second vaccine dose. AZD1222 recipients given second doses at about 4 weeks or at about 12 weeks were pooled, since spike-specific TCR depth and breadth were not found to differ between the two schedules. Vaccinee samples were obtained from the UK trials COV001 and COV002, which included a single-blind randomized controlled phase 2/3 trial of AZD1222 (ChAdOx1 nCoV-19) in healthy adults. For TCRbeta chain sequencing, PBMC samples from trial participants were taken at day 0 and at day 28 after the second dose. The investigation overall reported the following: After two AZD1222 doses, both the breadth and the depth of spike-specific TCRs were significantly higher than at day 0 and than in MenACWY recipients. In the small 56-69-year group, the increase in depth fell short of significance, most likely because of low power. Conclusions about previously exposed vaccinees are limited, since just 5 or 6 AZD1222 recipients were seropositive for SARS-CoV-2 at baseline. Most participants were white British and females outnumbered males, and the authors suggested that clonal diversity may have been underestimated. The vaccine-associated CD4 TCRs covered the entire spike protein, and the dominant responses fell in regions 160-218 and 743-854. Epitopes outside the regions mutated in the B.1.351 and B.1.1.7 variants were reportedly recognized by nearly half of the unique spike-specific TCRs. Because no samples from the day 14 peak response were available, repertoires could be characterized only after the peak T cell response.

The CDR3 regions of human TCRbeta chains were analyzed by immunosequencing. Regarding the original processing steps: TCRs in the repertoires were compared against a reference library of SARS-CoV-2-specific TCRs that had been generated with the MIRA antigen-specificity platform. Breadth was defined as the fraction of unique TCRs that were SARS-CoV-2-associated, and depth was defined as the fraction of total T cells that were SARS-CoV-2-associated. Using the MIRA data, every spike-specific TCR was mapped to the spike region that the TCR reacted to and assigned to either a CD4 or a CD8 class. Log10-transformed breadth and depth values were compared by one-way ANOVA with Sidak's multiple comparisons tests. The source is immuneACCESS, and TCRdb retained only in-frame sequences with V and J called. Part of the clones is not carried over; for the studies checked, unresolved V genes explain less than half of this, and the remainder is unexplained. V and J calls and clone size are those listed in that table; D and trimming were worked out from the DNA. This sample has about 140,000 clones in its table, and 92% of those were observed once. 3% to 4% of the sample rests with the top ten.

The receptor chain draws on TRBV2 and TRBJ2-7; the D call is possibly TRBD1 or TRBD2, each sharing 5 bases. This receptor was taken from an adult who received the AZD1222 COVID-19 vaccine. Sequenced here: peripheral blood, sampled 28 days after the second AZD1222 dose. CDR3 reads: CASSSGRAGDEQYF. The DNA reads as follows: TGTGCCAGCAGCAGTGGCAGGGCGGGCGACGAGCAGTACTTC. With the rest looked up from the reference TRBV2 and TRBJ2-7 genes rather than sequenced, the full variable domain is EPEVTQTPSHQVTQMGQEVILRCVPISNHLYFYWYRQILGQKVEFLVSFYNNEISEKSEIFDDQFSVERPDGSNFTLKIRSTKLEDSAMYFCASSSGRAGDEQYFGPGTRLTVT.